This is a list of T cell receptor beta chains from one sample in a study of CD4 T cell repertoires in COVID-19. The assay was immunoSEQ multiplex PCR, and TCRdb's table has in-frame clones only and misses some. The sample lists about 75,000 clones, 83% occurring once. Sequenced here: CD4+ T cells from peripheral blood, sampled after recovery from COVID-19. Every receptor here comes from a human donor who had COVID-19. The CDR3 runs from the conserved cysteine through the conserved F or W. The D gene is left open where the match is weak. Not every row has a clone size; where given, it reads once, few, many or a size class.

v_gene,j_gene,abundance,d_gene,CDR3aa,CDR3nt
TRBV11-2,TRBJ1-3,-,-,CASSPQTENTIYF,TGTGCCAGCAGCCCACAGACAGAAAACACCATATATTTT
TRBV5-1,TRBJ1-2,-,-,CASNLDGGGYGYTF,TGCGCCAGCAACTTAGATGGGGGTGGCTATGGCTACACCTTC
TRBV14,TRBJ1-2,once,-,CASSQESAPYGYTF,TGTGCCAGCAGCCAAGAGTCAGCCCCCTATGGCTACACCTTC
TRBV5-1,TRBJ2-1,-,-,CASSLEGGNEQFF,TGCGCCAGCAGCTTGGAAGGGGGCAATGAGCAGTTCTTC
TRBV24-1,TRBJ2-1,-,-,CATSSGAEQFF,TGTGCCACCAGTTCGGGAGCCGAGCAGTTCTTC
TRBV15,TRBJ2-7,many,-,CATSRDFAYEQYF,TGTGCCACCAGCAGAGATTTCGCCTACGAGCAGTACTTC
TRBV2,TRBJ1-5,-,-,CASTRTGLWDQPQHF,TGTGCCAGCACGCGAACAGGCCTATGGGATCAGCCCCAGCATTTT
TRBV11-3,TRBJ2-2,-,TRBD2,CASSPRTSGGQYTGELFF,TGTGCCAGCAGCCCTCGGACTAGCGGGGGGCAATACACCGGGGAGCTGTTTTTT
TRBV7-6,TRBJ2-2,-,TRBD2,CASSSVGLAPGELFF,TGTGCCAGCAGCTCAGTGGGACTAGCACCCGGGGAGCTGTTTTTT
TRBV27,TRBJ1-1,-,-,CASSDSNTEAFF,TGTGCCAGCAGCGACTCGAACACTGAAGCTTTCTTT
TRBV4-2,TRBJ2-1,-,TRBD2,CASSPAGTSGNNEQFF,TGTGCCAGCAGCCCGGCCGGGACTAGCGGGAACAATGAGCAGTTCTTC
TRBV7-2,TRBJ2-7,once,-,CASSPDMALSYEQYF,TGTGCCAGCAGCCCAGACATGGCCCTCTCCTACGAGCAGTACTTC
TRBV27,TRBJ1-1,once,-,CASRSAWGGRNTEAFF,TGTGCCAGCAGATCCGCCTGGGGGGGCCGGAACACTGAAGCTTTCTTT
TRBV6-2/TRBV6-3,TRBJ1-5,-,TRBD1,CASSRDRGNQPQHF,TGTGCCAGCAGTAGAGACAGGGGAAATCAGCCCCAGCATTTT
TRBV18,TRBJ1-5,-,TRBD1,CASSPYSGQGVRNQPQHF,TGTGCCAGCTCACCATATAGCGGACAGGGGGTTCGAAATCAGCCCCAGCATTTT
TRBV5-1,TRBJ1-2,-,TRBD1,CASSPETGGRYTF,TGCGCCAGCAGCCCGGAGACAGGGGGCAGATACACCTTC
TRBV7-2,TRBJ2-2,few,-,CASSLMMNTGELFF,TGTGCCAGCAGCTTAATGATGAACACCGGGGAGCTGTTTTTT
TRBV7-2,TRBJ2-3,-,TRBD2,CASSLGLTSGKSDTQYF,TGTGCCAGCAGCTTGGGACTGACTAGCGGGAAATCAGATACGCAGTATTTT
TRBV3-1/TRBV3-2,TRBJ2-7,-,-,CASSQAAGEQYF,TGTGCCAGCAGCCAAGCCGCTGGCGAGCAGTACTTC
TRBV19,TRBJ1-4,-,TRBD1,CASSIGTGAQATNEKLFF,TGTGCCAGTAGTATCGGGACAGGGGCCCAAGCAACTAATGAAAAACTGTTTTTT
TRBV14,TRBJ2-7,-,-,CASSQGQGGEQYF,TGTGCCAGCAGCCAAGGCCAGGGAGGCGAGCAGTACTTC
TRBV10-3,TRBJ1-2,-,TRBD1,CAISLQGEAGGYTF,TGTGCCATCAGCCTACAGGGGGAGGCGGGGGGCTACACCTTC
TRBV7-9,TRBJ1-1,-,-,CASSLEGQLYTEAFF,TGTGCCAGCAGCTTAGAAGGACAGTTGTACACTGAAGCTTTCTTT
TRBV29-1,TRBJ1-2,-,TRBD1,CSAITGDYGYTF,TGCAGCGCCATAACAGGGGACTATGGCTACACCTTC
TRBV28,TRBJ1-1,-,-,CASSFGGMNTEAFF,TGTGCCAGCAGTTTCGGAGGTATGAACACTGAAGCTTTCTTT
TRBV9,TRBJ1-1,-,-,CASSVDGGYTEAFF,TGTGCCAGCAGCGTAGATGGAGGGTACACTGAAGCTTTCTTT
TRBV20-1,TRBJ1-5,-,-,CSVGGNQPQHF,TGCAGTGTAGGGGGCAATCAGCCCCAGCATTTT
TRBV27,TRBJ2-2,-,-,CASSPGSRDTGELFF,TGTGCCAGCAGTCCTGGATCCCGGGACACCGGGGAGCTGTTTTTT
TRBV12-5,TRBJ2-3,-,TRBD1,CASGLVPQRDRETDTQYF,TGTGCTAGTGGTTTGGTACCACAAAGGGACAGGGAAACAGATACGCAGTATTTT
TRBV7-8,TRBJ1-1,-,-,CASSFERAEAFF,TGTGCCAGCAGCTTTGAAAGGGCTGAAGCTTTCTTT
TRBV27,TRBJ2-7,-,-,CASSSPYEQYF,TGTGCCAGCAGTTCACCCTACGAGCAGTACTTC
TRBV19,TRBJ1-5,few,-,CASNKGTPGRPQHF,TGTGCCAGTAACAAAGGGACACCGGGGCGGCCCCAGCATTTT
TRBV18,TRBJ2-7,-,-,CASSPTSSYEQYF,TGTGCCAGCTCACCAACTAGCTCCTACGAGCAGTACTTC
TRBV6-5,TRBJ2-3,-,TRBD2,CASASSGSTDTQYF,TGTGCCAGCGCCTCTAGCGGTAGCACAGATACGCAGTATTTT
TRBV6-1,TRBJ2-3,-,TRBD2,CASSVSSGGAADTQYF,TGTGCCAGCAGTGTCAGTAGCGGGGGGGCGGCAGATACGCAGTATTTT
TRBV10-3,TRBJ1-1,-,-,CAISDGGHLNTEAFF,TGTGCCATCAGTGATGGGGGACATTTGAACACTGAAGCTTTCTTT
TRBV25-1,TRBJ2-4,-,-,CASSDEGRKNIQYF,TGTGCCAGCAGTGATGAAGGACGGAAAAACATTCAGTACTTC
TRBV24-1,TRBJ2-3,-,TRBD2,CATRGRLAGPTDTQYF,TGTGCCACCAGAGGACGGCTAGCGGGCCCCACAGATACGCAGTATTTT
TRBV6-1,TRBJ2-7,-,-,CASSGRGATFFIHEQYF,TGTGCCAGCAGTGGTAGGGGGGCCACTTTTTTCATCCACGAGCAGTACTTC
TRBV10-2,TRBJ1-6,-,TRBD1,CATLQGVDSPLHF,TGCGCCACCCTACAGGGGGTAGATTCACCCCTCCACTTT
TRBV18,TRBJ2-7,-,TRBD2,CASSPAGDPTYEQYF,TGTGCCAGCTCACCAGCGGGGGACCCAACGTACGAGCAGTACTTC
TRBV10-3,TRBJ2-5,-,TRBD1,CAIRPGQGGETQYF,TGTGCCATCAGACCGGGACAGGGGGGAGAGACCCAGTACTTC
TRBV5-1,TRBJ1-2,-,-,CASSLPGDYGYTF,TGCGCCAGCAGCTTGCCAGGGGACTATGGCTACACCTTC
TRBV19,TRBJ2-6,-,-,CASSIPSSGANVLTF,TGTGCCAGTAGTATTCCGAGCTCTGGGGCCAACGTCCTGACTTTC
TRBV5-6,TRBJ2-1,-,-,CASSLGRGGSYNEQFF,TGTGCCAGCAGCTTGGGGCGAGGGGGTTCCTACAATGAGCAGTTCTTC
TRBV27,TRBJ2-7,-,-,CASSLNSLARRYEQYF,TGTGCCAGCAGTTTAAACTCCCTAGCTCGCCGCTACGAGCAGTACTTC
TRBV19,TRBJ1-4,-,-,CASGGTPGNEKLFF,TGTGCCAGTGGTGGGACCCCTGGGAATGAAAAACTGTTTTTT
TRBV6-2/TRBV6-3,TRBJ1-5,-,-,CASSYSILRRTFSNQPQHF,TGTGCCAGCAGTTACTCGATTTTGCGCCGGACCTTTAGCAATCAGCCCCAGCATTTT
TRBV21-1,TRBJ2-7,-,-,CASKPGLAGNTDEQYF,TGTGCCAGCAAGCCGGGACTAGCGGGAAACACCGACGAGCAGTACTTC
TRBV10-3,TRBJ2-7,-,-,CAISESREGSYEQYF,TGTGCCATCAGTGAGTCAAGGGAAGGGTCCTACGAGCAGTACTTC
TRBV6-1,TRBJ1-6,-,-,CASSESAGNSPLHF,TGTGCCAGCAGTGAAAGTGCAGGGAATTCACCCCTCCACTTT
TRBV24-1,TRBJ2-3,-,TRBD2,CATSAPRTSGRADTQYF,TGTGCCACCAGTGCCCCTCGGACTAGCGGGAGGGCAGATACGCAGTATTTT
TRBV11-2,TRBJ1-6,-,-,CASSLDQMNSPLHF,TGTGCCAGCAGCTTAGATCAGATGAATTCACCCCTCCACTTT
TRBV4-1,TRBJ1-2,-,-,CASSQGFEQGSVYGYTF,TGCGCCAGCAGCCAAGGCTTCGAACAGGGCAGTGTCTATGGCTACACCTTC
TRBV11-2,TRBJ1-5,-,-,CASSLGSGGSQPQHF,TGTGCCAGCAGCTTAGGGTCCGGGGGCAGTCAGCCCCAGCATTTT
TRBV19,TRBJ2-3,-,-,CASSRQAGWSDTQYF,TGTGCCAGTAGTCGGCAAGCGGGTTGGTCAGATACGCAGTATTTT
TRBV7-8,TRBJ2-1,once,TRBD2,CASSLGSSGGEQFF,TGTGCCAGCAGCTTAGGGTCTAGCGGGGGAGAGCAGTTCTTC
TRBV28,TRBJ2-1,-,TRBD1,CASRSGQGSYNEQFF,TGTGCCAGCAGATCCGGACAGGGGTCCTACAATGAGCAGTTCTTC
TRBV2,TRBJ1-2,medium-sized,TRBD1,CASVDRGQAGYTF,TGTGCCAGCGTCGACAGGGGGCAGGCTGGCTACACCTTC
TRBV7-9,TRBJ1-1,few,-,CASSLGEGRNTEAFF,TGTGCCAGCAGCTTGGGCGAGGGACGCAACACTGAAGCTTTCTTT